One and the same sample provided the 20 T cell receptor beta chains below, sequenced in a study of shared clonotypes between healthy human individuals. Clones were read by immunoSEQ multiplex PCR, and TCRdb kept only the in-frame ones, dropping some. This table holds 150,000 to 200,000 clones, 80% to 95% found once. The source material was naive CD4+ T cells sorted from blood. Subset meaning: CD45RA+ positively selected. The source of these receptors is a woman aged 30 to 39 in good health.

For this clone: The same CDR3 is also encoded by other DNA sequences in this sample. This chain's CDR3 is CASSLPGRANTEAFF. The CDR3 coding sequence is TGTGCCAGCAGTTTACCGGGCAGGGCGAACACTGAAGCTTTCTTT. The chain combines TRBV28 with TRBJ1-1; tentative D call: TRBD1 (5 bases). CDR3 size: 15 residues. The germline V and J ends were trimmed by 2 bases and 1 base, with 11 bases remaining between them. The germline V gene has CDR1 MDHEN and CDR2 SYDVKM.

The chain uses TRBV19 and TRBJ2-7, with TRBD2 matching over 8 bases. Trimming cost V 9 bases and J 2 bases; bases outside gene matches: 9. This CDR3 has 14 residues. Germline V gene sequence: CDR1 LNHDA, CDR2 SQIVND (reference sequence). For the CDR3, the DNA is TGTGCCAGGCCCCCCGGGGGGGAGGCCTACGAGCAGTACTTC. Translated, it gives CARPPGGEAYEQYF.

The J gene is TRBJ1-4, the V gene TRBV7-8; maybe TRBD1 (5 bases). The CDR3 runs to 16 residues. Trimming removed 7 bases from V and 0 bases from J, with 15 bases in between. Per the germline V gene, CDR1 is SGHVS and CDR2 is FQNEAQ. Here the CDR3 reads CASNPLRDATNEKLFF. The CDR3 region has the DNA TGTGCCAGCAACCCGCTACGGGACGCAACTAATGAAAAACTGTTTTTT.

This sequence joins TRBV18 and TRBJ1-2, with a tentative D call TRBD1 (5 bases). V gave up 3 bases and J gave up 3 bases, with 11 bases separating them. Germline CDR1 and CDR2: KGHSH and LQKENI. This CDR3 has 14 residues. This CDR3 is CASSPRRGDYGYTF. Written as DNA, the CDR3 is TGTGCCAGCTCACCCAGACGGGGGGACTATGGCTACACCTTC. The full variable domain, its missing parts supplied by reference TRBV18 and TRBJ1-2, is NAGVMQNPRHLVRRRGQEARLRCSPMKGHSHVYWYRQLPEEGLKFMVYLQKENIIDESGMPKERFSAEFPKEGPSILRIQQVVRGDSAAYFCASSPRRGDYGYTFGSGTRLTVV.

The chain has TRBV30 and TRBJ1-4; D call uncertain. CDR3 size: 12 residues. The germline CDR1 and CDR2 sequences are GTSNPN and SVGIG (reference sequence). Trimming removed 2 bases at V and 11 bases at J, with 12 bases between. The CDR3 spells CAWSPPDGKLFF. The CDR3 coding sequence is TGTGCCTGGAGTCCCCCGGATGGGAAACTGTTTTTT. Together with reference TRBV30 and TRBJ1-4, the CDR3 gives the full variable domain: SQTIHQWPATLVQPVGSPLSLECTVEGTSNPNLYWYRQAAGRGLQLLFYSVGIGQISSEVPQNLSASRPQDRQFILSSKKLLLSDSGFYLCAWSPPDGKLFFGSGTQLSVL.

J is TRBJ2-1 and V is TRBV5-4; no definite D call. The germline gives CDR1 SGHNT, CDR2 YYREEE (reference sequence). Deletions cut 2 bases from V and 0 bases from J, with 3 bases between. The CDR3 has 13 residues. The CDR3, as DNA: TGTGCCAGCAGCTTTCCCTCCTACAATGAGCAGTTCTTC. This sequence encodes CASSFPSYNEQFF.

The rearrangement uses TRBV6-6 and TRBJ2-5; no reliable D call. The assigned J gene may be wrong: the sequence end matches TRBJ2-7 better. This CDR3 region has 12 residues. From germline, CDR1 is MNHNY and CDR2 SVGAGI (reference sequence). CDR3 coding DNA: TGTGCCAGCGGCACAATAGCCTACGAGCAGTACTTC. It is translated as CASGTIAYEQYF.

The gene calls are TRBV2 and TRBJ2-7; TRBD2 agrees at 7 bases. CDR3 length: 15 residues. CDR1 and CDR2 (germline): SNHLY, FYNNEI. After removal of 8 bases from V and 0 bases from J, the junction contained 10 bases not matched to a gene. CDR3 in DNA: TGTGCCAGCTCAGCCGGGGACTATCTCTCCTACGAGCAGTACTTC. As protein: CASSAGDYLSYEQYF.

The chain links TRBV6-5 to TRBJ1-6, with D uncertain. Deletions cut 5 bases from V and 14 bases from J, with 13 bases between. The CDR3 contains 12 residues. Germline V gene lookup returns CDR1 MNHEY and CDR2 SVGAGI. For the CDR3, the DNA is TGTGCCAGCAGTGAAACAGCCGGAGCCCTCCACTTT. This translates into CASSETAGALHF.

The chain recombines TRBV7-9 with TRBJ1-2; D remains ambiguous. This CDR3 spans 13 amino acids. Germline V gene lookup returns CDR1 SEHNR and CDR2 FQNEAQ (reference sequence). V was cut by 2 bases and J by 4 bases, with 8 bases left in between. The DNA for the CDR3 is TGTGCCAGCAGCTTACCAACTGGCTATGGCTACACCTTC. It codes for CASSLPTGYGYTF.

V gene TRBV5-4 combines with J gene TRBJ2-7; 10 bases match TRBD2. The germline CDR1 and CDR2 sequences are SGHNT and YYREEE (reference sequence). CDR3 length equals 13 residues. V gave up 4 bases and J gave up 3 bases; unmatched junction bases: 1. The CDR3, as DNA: TGTGCCAGCAGCGGACTAGCGGACTACGAGCAGTACTTC. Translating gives CASSGLADYEQYF.

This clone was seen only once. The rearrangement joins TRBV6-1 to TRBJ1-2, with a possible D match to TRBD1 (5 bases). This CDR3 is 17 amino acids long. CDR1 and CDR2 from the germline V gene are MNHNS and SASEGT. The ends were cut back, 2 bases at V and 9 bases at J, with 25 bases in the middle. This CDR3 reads CASSELIKGIRMDSYTF. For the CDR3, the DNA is TGTGCCAGCAGTGAATTGATAAAGGGGATCCGAATGGATAGCTACACCTTC.

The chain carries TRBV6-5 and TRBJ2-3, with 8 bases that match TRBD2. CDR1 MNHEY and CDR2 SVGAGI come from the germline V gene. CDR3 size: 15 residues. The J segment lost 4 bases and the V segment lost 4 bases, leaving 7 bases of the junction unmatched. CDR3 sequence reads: CASSSPGLGADTQYF. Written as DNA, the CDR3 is TGTGCCAGCAGTTCACCGGGACTAGGGGCAGATACGCAGTATTTT.

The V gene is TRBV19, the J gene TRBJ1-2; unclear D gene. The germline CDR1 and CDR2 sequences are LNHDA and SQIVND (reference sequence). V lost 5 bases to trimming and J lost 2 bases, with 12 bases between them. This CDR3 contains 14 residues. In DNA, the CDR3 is TGTGCCAGTAGTGCGACACCCTTAAACTATGGCTACACCTTC. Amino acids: CASSATPLNYGYTF.

In DNA form, the CDR3 reads TGTGCCAGCATCACAGAGGAGGGGGCCACTGAAGCTTTCTTT. Translation gives CASITEEGATEAFF. This chain joins TRBV2 and TRBJ1-1; 7 bases are a match to TRBD1. The CDR3 is 14 residues long. CDR1 and CDR2 (germline): SNHLY, FYNNEI. J gave up 4 bases and V 7 bases, and 9 bases lay outside the gene matches.

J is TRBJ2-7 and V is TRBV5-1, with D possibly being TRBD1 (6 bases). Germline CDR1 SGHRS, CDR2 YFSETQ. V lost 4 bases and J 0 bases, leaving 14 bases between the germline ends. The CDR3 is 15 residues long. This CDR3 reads CASSKAQGTSYEQYF. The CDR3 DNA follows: TGCGCCAGCAGCAAAGCACAGGGTACCTCCTACGAGCAGTACTTC.

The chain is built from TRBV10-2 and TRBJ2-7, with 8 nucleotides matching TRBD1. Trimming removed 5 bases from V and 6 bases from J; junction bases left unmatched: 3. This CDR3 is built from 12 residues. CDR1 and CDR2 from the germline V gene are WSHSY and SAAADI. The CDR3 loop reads CASSRTGLEQYF. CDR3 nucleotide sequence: TGCGCCAGCAGTAGGACAGGGCTCGAGCAGTACTTC.

The CDR3 loop reads CASSTHWRGSSYEQYF. The DNA for the CDR3 is TGTGCCAGTAGTACGCACTGGCGGGGGAGCTCCTACGAGCAGTACTTC. The rearrangement joins TRBV19 to TRBJ2-7, with 7 bases matching TRBD2. CDR3 length: 16 residues. Germline values: CDR1 LNHDA, CDR2 SQIVND (reference sequence). V shed 4 bases, J shed 0 bases, and the junction held 9 bases outside the gene matches.

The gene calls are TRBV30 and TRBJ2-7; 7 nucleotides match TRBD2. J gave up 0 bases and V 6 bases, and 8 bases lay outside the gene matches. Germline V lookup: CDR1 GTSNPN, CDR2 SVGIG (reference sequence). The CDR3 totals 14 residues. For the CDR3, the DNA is TGTGCCTGTACCCGCTGGGGGGGCTCCTACGAGCAGTACTTC. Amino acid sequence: CACTRWGGSYEQYF.

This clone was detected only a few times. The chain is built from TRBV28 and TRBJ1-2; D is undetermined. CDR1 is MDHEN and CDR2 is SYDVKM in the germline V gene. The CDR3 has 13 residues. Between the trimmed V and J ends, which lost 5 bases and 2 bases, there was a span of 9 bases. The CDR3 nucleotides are TGTGCCAGCAGTCGCGGGATAAACTATGGCTACACCTTC. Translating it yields CASSRGINYGYTF.